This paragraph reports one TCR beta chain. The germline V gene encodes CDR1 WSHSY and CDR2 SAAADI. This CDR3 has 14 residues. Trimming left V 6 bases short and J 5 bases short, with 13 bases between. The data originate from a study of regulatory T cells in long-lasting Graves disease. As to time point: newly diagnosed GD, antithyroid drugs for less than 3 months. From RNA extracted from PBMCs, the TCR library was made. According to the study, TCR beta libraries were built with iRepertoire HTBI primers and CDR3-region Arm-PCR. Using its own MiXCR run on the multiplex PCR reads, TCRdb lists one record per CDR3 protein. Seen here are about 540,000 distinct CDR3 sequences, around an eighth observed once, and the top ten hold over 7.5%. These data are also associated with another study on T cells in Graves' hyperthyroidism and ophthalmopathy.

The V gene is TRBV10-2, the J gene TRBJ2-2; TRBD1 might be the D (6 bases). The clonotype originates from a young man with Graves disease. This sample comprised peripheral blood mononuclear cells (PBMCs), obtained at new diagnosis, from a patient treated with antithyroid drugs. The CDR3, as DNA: TGCGCCAGCAGCCCAGGGGCTGGAACCGGGGAGCTGTTTTTT. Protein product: CASSPGAGTGELFF.